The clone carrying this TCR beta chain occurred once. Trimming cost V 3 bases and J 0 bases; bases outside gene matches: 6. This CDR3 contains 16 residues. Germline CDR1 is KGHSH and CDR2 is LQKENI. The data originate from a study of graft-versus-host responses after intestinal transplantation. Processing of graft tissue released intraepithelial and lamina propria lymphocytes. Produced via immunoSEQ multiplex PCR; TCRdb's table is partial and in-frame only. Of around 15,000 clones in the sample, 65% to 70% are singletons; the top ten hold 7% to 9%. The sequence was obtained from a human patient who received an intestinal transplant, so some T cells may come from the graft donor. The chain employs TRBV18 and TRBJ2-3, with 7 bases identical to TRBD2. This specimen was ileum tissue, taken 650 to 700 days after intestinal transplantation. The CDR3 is CASSPLISGSTDTQYF. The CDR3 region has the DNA TGTGCCAGCTCACCCCTCATTAGCGGGAGCACAGATACGCAGTATTTT.